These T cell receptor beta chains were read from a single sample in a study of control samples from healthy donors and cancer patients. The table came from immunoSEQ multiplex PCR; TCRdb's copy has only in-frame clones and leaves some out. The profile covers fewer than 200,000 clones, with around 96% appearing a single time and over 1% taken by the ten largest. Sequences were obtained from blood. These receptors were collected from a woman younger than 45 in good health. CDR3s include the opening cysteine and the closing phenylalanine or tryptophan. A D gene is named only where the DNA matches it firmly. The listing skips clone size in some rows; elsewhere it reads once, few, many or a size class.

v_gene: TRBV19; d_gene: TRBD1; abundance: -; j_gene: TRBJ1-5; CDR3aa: CASRSGQAQNQPQHF; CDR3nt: TGTGCCAGTAGATCCGGACAGGCTCAGAATCAGCCCCAGCATTTT
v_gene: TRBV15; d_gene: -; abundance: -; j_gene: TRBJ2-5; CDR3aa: CATSRSGQETQYF; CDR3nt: TGTGCCACCAGCAGAAGCGGCCAAGAGACCCAGTACTTC
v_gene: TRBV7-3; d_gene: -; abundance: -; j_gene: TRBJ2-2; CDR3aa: CASSLGLVAPGELFF; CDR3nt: TGTGCCAGCAGCTTAGGGCTAGTAGCACCCGGGGAGCTGTTTTTT
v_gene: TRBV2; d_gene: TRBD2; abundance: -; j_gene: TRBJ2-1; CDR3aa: CASRGLAYNEQFF; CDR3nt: TGTGCCAGCAGGGGACTAGCCTACAATGAGCAGTTCTTC
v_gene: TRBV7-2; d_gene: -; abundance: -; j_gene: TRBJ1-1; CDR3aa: CASSLALTVNTEAFF; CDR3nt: TGTGCCAGCAGCTTAGCCTTGACTGTGAACACTGAAGCTTTCTTT
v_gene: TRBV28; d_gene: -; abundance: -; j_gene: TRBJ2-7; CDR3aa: CASSSNGPGREQYF; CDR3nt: TGTGCCAGCAGTTCGAACGGGCCCGGACGAGAGCAGTACTTC
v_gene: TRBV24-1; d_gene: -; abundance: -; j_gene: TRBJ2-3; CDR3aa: CATSAGAITDTQYF; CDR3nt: TGTGCCACCAGTGCCGGTGCCATAACAGATACGCAGTATTTT
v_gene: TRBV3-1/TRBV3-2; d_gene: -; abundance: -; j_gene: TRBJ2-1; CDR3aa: CASSPDPPGRQFF; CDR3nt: TGTGCCAGCAGCCCGGACCCCCCGGGACGTCAGTTCTTC
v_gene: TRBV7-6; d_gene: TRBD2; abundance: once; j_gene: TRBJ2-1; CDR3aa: CASMEEAGVYNEQFF; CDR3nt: TGTGCCAGCATGGAGGAAGCGGGGGTTTACAATGAGCAGTTCTTC
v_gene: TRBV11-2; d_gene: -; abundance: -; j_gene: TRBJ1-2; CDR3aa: CASSLGYGYTF; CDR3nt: TGTGCCAGCAGCTTAGGCTATGGCTACACCTTC
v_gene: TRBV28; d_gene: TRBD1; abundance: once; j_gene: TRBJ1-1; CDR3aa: CASSRMDRFNTEAFF; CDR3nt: TGTGCCAGCAGCCGAATGGACAGGTTCAACACTGAAGCTTTCTTT
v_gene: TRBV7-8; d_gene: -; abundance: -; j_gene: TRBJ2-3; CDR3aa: CASNLLFAGQKYF; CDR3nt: TGTGCCAGCAACCTTCTATTCGCGGGACAAAAGTATTTT
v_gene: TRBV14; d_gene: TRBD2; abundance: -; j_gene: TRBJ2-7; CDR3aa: CASSPGFPGLDGGGRYEQYF; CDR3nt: TGTGCCAGCAGCCCGGGATTTCCGGGACTAGACGGGGGTGGACGATACGAGCAGTACTTC
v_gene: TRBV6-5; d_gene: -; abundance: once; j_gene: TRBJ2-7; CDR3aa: CASRGALTYEQYF; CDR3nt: TGTGCCAGCAGGGGCGCGCTGACCTACGAGCAGTACTTC
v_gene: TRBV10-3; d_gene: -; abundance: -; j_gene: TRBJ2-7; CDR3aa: CAIKGGRGNSYEQYF; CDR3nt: TGTGCCATCAAGGGGGGTCGCGGCAACTCCTACGAGCAGTACTTC
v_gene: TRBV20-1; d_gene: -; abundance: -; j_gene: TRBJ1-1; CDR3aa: CSAKRPPEAFF; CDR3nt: TGCAGTGCTAAGAGACCTCCTGAAGCTTTCTTT
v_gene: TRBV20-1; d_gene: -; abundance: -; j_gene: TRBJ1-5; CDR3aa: CSASNRDNQPQHF; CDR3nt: TGCAGTGCTAGTAACAGGGACAATCAGCCCCAGCATTTT
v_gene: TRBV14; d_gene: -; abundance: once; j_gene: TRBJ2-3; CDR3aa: CASSDQLASTDTQYF; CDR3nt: TGTGCCAGCAGCGATCAGCTCGCTAGCACAGATACGCAGTATTTT
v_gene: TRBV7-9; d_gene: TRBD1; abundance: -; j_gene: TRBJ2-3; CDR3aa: CASSPAGQGTDTQYF; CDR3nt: TGTGCCAGCAGCCCGGCGGGACAGGGGACAGATACGCAGTATTTT
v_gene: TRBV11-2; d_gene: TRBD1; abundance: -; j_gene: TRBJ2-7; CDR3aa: CASSSYRGPSSYEQYF; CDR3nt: TGTGCCAGCAGCAGTTACAGGGGTCCCTCCTCCTACGAGCAGTACTTC
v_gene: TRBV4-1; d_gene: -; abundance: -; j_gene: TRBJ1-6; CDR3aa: CASSQVTGTYNSPLHF; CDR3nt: TGCGCCAGCAGCCAAGTAACAGGGACCTATAATTCACCCCTCCACTTT
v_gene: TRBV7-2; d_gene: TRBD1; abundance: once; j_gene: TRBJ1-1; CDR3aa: CASSPHRGGNTEAFF; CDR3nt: TGTGCCAGCAGCCCCCACAGGGGGGGGAACACTGAAGCTTTCTTT
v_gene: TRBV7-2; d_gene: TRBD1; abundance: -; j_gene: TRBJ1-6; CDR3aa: CASSWDRGYSPLHF; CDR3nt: TGTGCCAGCAGCTGGGACAGGGGTTATTCACCCCTCCACTTT
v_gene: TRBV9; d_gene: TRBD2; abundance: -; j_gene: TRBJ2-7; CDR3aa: CASSPRGGRYEQYF; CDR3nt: TGTGCCAGCAGCCCTAGAGGCGGGAGGTACGAGCAGTACTTC
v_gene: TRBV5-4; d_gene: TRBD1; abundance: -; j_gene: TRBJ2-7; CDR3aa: CASSYPGQGSYEQYF; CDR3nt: TGTGCCAGCAGCTACCCGGGACAGGGGTCCTACGAGCAGTACTTC
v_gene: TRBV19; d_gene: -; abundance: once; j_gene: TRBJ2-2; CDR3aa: CASRGRGGRDTGELFF; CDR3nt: TGTGCCAGTAGAGGACGCGGGGGCCGAGACACCGGGGAGCTGTTTTTT
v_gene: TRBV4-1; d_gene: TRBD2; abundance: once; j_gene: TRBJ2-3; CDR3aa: CASSQTERGSTDTQYF; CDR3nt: TGCGCCAGCAGCCAAACCGAGCGGGGGAGCACAGATACGCAGTATTTT
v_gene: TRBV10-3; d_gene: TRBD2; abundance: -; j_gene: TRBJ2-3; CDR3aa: CAIRGLAGGTDTQYF; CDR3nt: TGTGCCATCAGAGGACTAGCGGGAGGAACAGATACGCAGTATTTT